Given below is one TCR beta chain in context. No antigen is known for it. Primed by a sample-barcoded 5' primer and a J-beta primer mix, a second PCR proceeded for about 7 to 11 cycles. TCRdb analysed the 5' RACE reads with MiXCR anew, one entry per CDR3 protein. The table has 1.5 million to 2 million distinct CDR3 sequences, 25% to 30% seen once. This sample was included in a study of blood T cells in healthy people across ages. Overall study findings and caveats: PBMCs left unsorted prevented a conclusive naive versus antigen-experienced comparison. As naive T cell percentage varied, TCR beta diversity correlated strongly with it. Roughly linear declines in TCR beta diversity per million T cells occurred with age.

Trimming removed 7 bases from V and 5 bases from J, with 17 bases in between. The CDR3 is made up of 14 amino acids. This sequence originates from a woman in her 30s in good health. The V and J genes are TRBV12-3 or TRBV12-4 and TRBJ1-1; tentatively, D is TRBD1 (5 bases). The material sequenced was blood. CDR3: CASIPQGVRTEAFF. CDR3 nucleotides: TGTGCCAGCATTCCCCAGGGAGTACGGACTGAAGCTTTCTTT.